This TCR beta chain was identified in a study of cytomegalovirus exposure and HLA in healthy donors (dated by TCRdb to about 2017). For the wider study: An earlier analysis of more than 550 of the donors reported approximately 300 Gb of sequence data and 117 million unique TCR beta sequences obtained from around 180 million T cells. An early release covering roughly 580 HLA-typed donors comprised roughly 300 gigabases of sequencing data and 85 million to 100 million unique TCR sequences. Of the 300 to 500 genotyped donors, 65% to 90% were placed in the genetic ancestry cluster associated with self-reported Caucasian donors. The study was designed to test whether signatures of past pathogen exposure could be identified by cataloging public T cell receptors. The study profiled the T cell repertoires of 500 to 800 subjects by immunosequencing and related them to cytomegalovirus serostatus. Along with the roughly 710-subject first cohort, a separate validation cohort of over 90 different subjects was used. To predict cytomegalovirus infection status, the study combined high-throughput TCR immunosequencing, statistical association of individual TCRs with disease status, and machine learning. To study patterns of TCR occurrence, a later analysis re-analyzed previously published TCR beta repertoires from 700 or so donors and added high-resolution HLA genotyping. Rather than drawing on any new phenotypic data, the later analysis identified candidate immune exposures from TCR beta sequences and the way those sequences occurred across donors. In an earlier analysis of roughly 600 of the donors, high-throughput TCR beta sequencing was used to judge whether each TCR beta V gene segment behaved as functional or pseudogenic. Donor age, sex, ethnicity and CMV serostatus were compiled alongside the repertoire data. A later genetic analysis took genome-wide SNP genotypes for about 55% of the 666 donors and used that subset as a discovery cohort. All discovery cohort repertoires had been generated using a single sequencing platform. Both class I and class II loci were covered by HLA typing, at four-digit resolution. The number of typed donors differed by locus: about 620-640 for A, B, C, DRB1 and DQB1; 500 to 550 for DQA1; some 590 for DPA1; and approximately 450 for DPB1. Because of strong linkage in the cohort, a few DR-DQ haplotypes were treated as single units for association and clustering. Among some 410 genotyped donors of the cohort, an average of about 240,000 unique TCR beta nucleotide sequences were sequenced per donor, around 20% of them non-productive.

In total, about 650 healthy bone marrow donors made up the cohort. At the time of sampling, every cohort member was nominally healthy, though immune exposures that went unrecorded were likely present. The donor tested CMV seronegative and was one of the 352 seronegative cohort members. Every donor gave a peripheral blood sample, and the peripheral blood mononuclear cells from that sample were used for TCR beta sequencing. Genomic DNA was extracted from the blood cell samples with the Qiagen DNeasy Blood Extraction Kit. Broader findings and caveats from the paper: A later genetic analysis associated a missense DCLRE1C variant with V-gene and J-gene trimming of TCR beta chains, and an independent cohort replicated the association. The authors suggested that the approach could potentially be extended to other disease states and immunological phenotypes. When HLA alleles, especially DR and DQ, strongly co-occurred, attributing TCR associations to individual alleles was difficult. Because counts were too low, approximately 15 rarely observed V segments, including chromosome 9 orphons, were excluded from the earlier analysis of 587 of the donors. Broadly in line with IMGT annotations, most TCR beta V segments showed up in productive rearrangements about 87% or about 30% of the time in an earlier analysis of several hundred of the donors. In a later analysis, several top co-occurrence clusters were reported to appear linked to parvovirus B19, influenza, CMV and Epstein-Barr virus. A later analysis found that most CMV-associated TCR beta chains appeared HLA-restricted, with HLA associations seemingly driven largely by CMV exposure. Some IMGT-functional V segments, including TRBV6-2 and TRBV6-3, could not be distinguished by the 87-base-pair reads and were therefore excluded. In a later analysis, HLA-associated TCR beta chains were found to be more clonally expanded and to have lower generation probabilities than equally common non-associated chains. The study gave a list of about 170 TCR beta chains associated with cytomegalovirus. A later analysis found that TCR association rates varied across HLA loci, with DRB1 alleles showing the most associated TCRs and HLA-C alleles the fewest. According to a later genetic analysis, donors in an Asian-associated ancestry cluster had fewer N-insertions in productive TCRs than the approximately 610-donor mean. Immune exposure information for the cohort was limited to CMV serostatus. Linkage disequilibrium might explain the correlated functional status among segregating V segments, but an unknown experimental factor could not be excluded. Across donors, most TCR sequences were observed very rarely, whereas some public TCRs were present in many individuals. Because HLA typing was missing for some donors at each locus, association tests included only the typed subset. Roughly uniform sequencing depth across donors was assumed in presence/absence analyses, although this assumption may not hold. In vitro tests confirmed that a few of the cytomegalovirus-associated TCR beta chains recognize cytomegalovirus antigens. Specific HLA alleles were associated with roughly 17,000 TCR beta sequences at a false discovery rate of 0.05 in a later analysis. The sequencing pipeline was judged likely to have produced a cluster of highly shared sequence variants as a technical artifact. A further reported finding was that TCR beta sequences accurately predicted the HLA-A and HLA-B alleles for most subjects in the first cohort. In this cohort, only TCR beta chains were sequenced, and detectable features were limited by the absence of alpha or paired-chain data. The classifier was reported to diagnose cytomegalovirus status with high specificity and sensitivity in both the original cohort and the validation cohort.

This clone has more than one count but fewer than ten. Its antigen is still unknown. The sample holds no much larger clone one base away, and base qualities are not on file. Measured from the cysteine to the phenylalanine, the CDR3 is 15 residues long. The read is trimmed to its CDR3 DNA, 45 bases read in frame from base 1. The germline ends are 10 bases apart after V is trimmed by 0 bases and J by 2 bases. The CDR1 and CDR2 encoded by the germline V gene (reference sequence) are MNHEY and SMNVEV. The library was obtained by the immunoSEQ multiplex PCR assay. For the multiplex PCR, a mixture combining 60 forward primers for TCR Vbeta segments and 13 reverse primers for TCR Jbeta segments was used. The CDR3 region of rearranged TCR beta genes was amplified from genomic DNA by a multiplex PCR assay. On the Illumina HiSeq System, the amplified TCR beta libraries were sequenced as 87-base-pair reads. The paper's data handling went like this. In a later analysis, around 80 million unique TCR beta chains were counted across the roughly 700 repertoires, and approximately 11 million of these chains were shared by at least two donors. Raw reads were error-corrected and collapsed into unique sequences with a nearest-neighbor algorithm that merged closely related sequences to remove PCR and sequencing errors. To assign V, D and J gene segments, CDR3 sequences were aligned to IMGT reference sequences. For a sequence to be retained, at least a six-nucleotide match to both a V gene segment and a J gene segment was required. Rearrangements were classified as productive when the CDR3 lacked stop codons and remained in frame with V and J, and all other rearrangements were classified as non-productive. Following IMGT convention, CDR3 was defined as the stretch from the second conserved V-encoded cysteine up to the conserved J-encoded phenylalanine. The earlier analysis of 550 to 650 of the donors excluded any sequence lacking an unambiguous match to a single V gene segment. In an earlier analysis of 450 to 700 of the donors, V segments were called functional above 56.7% productive rearrangements and were called segregating when the between-donor standard deviation exceeded 5%. A statistical classification framework was developed to diagnose cytomegalovirus status using the catalog of TCR beta chain sequences. V and J gene assignment, in a later analysis, came from comparing TCR nucleotide sequences with IMGT/GENE-DB human TR gene sequences. Using the TCRdist pipeline, a later analysis assigned CDR3 sequences along with most-parsimonious VDJ recombination scenarios. In a later analysis, each TCR beta chain was defined by its CDR3 amino acid sequence together with its V-gene family, and reads without a unique V-gene family were excluded. To address suspected cross-contamination and a sequencing artifact, a later analysis removed several hundred highly shared, low-generation-probability nucleotide sequences. In a later analysis, a clonal expansion index for each public chain was calculated from normalized within-repertoire ranks of inferred template counts. A later analysis computed generation probabilities with a VDJ recombination model fitted to out-of-frame rearrangements, and checked the results against IGoR. In a later analysis, TCR-TCR, TCR-HLA and TCR-CMV co-occurrence was scored with hypergeometric tests, and a repertoire-size bias correction was applied to TCR pairs. False discovery rates were estimated in a later analysis by permuting HLA or CMV assignments 20 times. A later analysis grouped co-occurring TCRs with DBSCAN, adding TCRdist sequence similarity when clustering within HLA-allele-positive subsets. For co-occurrence clustering, repertoires with fewer than 30,000 or more than 120,000 public chains were excluded, along with 5 or 6 repertoires with anomalous nucleotide sharing. TCRdb mirrors the immuneACCESS table, restricted to in-frame sequences. Some clones are absent from its copies; in checked studies, under half trace to an unresolved V gene, and the reason for the others is unknown. From that table come the V and J calls and clone size; the DNA was used to work out D and trimming. The sample includes around 99,000 clones, with approximately 80% observed a single time. The ten largest clones add up to more than 3% of the sample.

The sequencing input was PBMCs. The chain employs TRBV27 and TRBJ1-2; TRBD1 might be the D gene, on 5 matching bases. The TCR originated in a man between 35 and 55 years old in good health and CMV-seronegative. The CDR3 here reads CASSLSPTANYGYTF. The base sequence is TGTGCCAGCAGTTTATCCCCGACAGCGAACTATGGCTACACCTTC.